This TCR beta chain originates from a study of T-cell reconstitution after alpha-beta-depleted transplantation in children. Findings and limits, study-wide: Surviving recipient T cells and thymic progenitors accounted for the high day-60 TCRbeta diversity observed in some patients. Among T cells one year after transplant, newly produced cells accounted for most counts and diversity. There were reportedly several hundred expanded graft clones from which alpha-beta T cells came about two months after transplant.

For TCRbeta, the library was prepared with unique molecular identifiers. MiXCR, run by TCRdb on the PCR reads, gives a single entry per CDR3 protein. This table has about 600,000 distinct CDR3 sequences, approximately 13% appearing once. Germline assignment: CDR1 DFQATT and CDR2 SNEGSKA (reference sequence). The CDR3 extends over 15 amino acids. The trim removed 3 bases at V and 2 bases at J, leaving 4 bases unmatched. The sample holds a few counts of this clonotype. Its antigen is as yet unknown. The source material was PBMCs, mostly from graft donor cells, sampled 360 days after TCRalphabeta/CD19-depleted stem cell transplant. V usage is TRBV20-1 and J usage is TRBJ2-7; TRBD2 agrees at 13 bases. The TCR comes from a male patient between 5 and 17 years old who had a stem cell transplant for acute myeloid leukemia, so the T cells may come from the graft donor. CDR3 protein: CSASRTSGSAYEQYF. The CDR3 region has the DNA TGCAGTGCTAGCCGGACTAGCGGGAGCGCCTACGAGCAGTACTTC.